This TCR beta chain was sequenced for a study of blood T cell repertoires in COVID-19. Overall study context: Whether acute or convalescent, the COVID-19 samples came from the United States, Italy and Spain. T cells, B-cell-depleted T cells, or PBMCs supplied cDNA or gDNA.

The V gene's germline CDR1 is MDHEN and CDR2 SYDVKM. The CDR3 has 16 residues. Germline trimming cut 6 bases from V and 7 bases from J; bases unmatched to any gene: 10. Original analysis: Estimation of nucleated cell counts relied on the amplification of reference gene primers. Method: immunoSEQ multiplex PCR; TCRdb's copy keeps in-frame clones and lacks some. The D gene and trimming were derived from the DNA, and the V and J assignments and clone size from that table. This sample carries more than 85,000 clones, around 84% of them seen once, and the ten largest clones take 7.9%. This TCR was sampled from a woman of 80 years or more with active or convalescent COVID-19. V usage is TRBV28 and J usage is TRBJ1-6, with 9 positions matching TRBD1. Sequenced input: peripheral blood. CDR3: CASRYTGGAENSPLHF. The CDR3 nucleotides read TGTGCCAGCAGATACACAGGGGGCGCCGAGAATTCACCCCTCCACTTT. Based on the CDR3 plus reference TRBV28 and TRBJ1-6, the full variable domain is DVKVTQSSRYLVKRTGEKVFLECVQDMDHENMFWYRQDPGLGLRLIYFSYDVKMKEKGDIPEGYSVSREKKERFSLILESASTNQTSMYLCASRYTGGAENSPLHFGNGTRLTVT.